These T cell receptor beta chains were read from a single sample in a study of T cells in Graves' hyperthyroidism and ophthalmopathy. TCRdb fed the multiplex PCR reads into MiXCR, producing one record per CDR3 protein. Of 410,000 or so distinct CDR3 sequences in the sample, 14% to 15% were seen once. What was sequenced was blood. These receptors were collected from a man between 18 and 29 years old with Graves' ophthalmopathy. Both conserved end residues are part of each CDR3. D genes are given only for firm matches. A row's size may be missing; if present it is once, few, many or a size class.

few | TRBJ2-5 | TRBV6-1 | . | CAGGLPQETQYF | TGTGCCGGGGGGCTACCCCAAGAGACCCAGTACTTC
. | TRBJ1-4 | TRBV19 | . | CASSFSQGRREKLFF | TGTGCCAGTAGTTTCTCTCAGGGGCGAAGGGAAAAACTGTTTTTT
few | TRBJ2-1 | TRBV4-2 | . | CASSQPQGLNEQFF | TGTGCCAGCAGCCAACCACAGGGTCTCAATGAGCAGTTCTTC
. | TRBJ2-2 | TRBV11-3 | TRBD1 | CASSSGGDGDTGELFF | TGTGCCAGCAGCTCAGGGGGCGATGGGGACACCGGGGAGCTGTTTTTT
many | TRBJ2-1 | TRBV29-1 | . | CSIRGGERGYNEQFF | TGCAGCATTCGAGGTGGGGAGAGGGGATACAATGAGCAGTTCTTC
many | TRBJ2-1 | TRBV28 | . | CASSSLGMGAYNEQFF | TGTGCCAGCAGTTCCCTGGGGATGGGGGCCTACAATGAGCAGTTCTTC
many | TRBJ1-2 | TRBV2 | . | CASSDVHHADYGYTF | TGTGCCAGCAGTGACGTTCATCACGCGGACTATGGCTACACCTTC
many | TRBJ2-3 | TRBV5-1 | . | CASSPLPTDTQYF | TGCGCCAGCAGCCCCTTACCCACAGATACGCAGTATTTT
many | TRBJ1-2 | TRBV5-1 | TRBD1 | CASRPGGVYHGYTF | TGCGCCAGCAGGCCAGGGGGCGTTTATCATGGCTACACCTTC
many | TRBJ1-2 | TRBV6-1 | TRBD1 | CASSENRDSANYGYTF | TGTGCCAGCAGTGAGAATCGGGACAGTGCTAACTATGGCTACACCTTC
few | TRBJ1-3 | TRBV27 | . | CASSLSISGNTIYF | TGTGCCAGCAGTTTATCGATCTCTGGAAACACCATATATTTT
. | TRBJ2-3 | TRBV10-3 | TRBD2 | CGISYLAGETDTQYF | TGTGGCATCAGTTATCTAGCGGGAGAAACAGATACGCAGTATTTT
. | TRBJ2-5 | TRBV20-1 | TRBD2 | CSARRWGGVEETQYF | TGCAGTGCTAGAAGGTGGGGGGGAGTGGAAGAGACCCAGTACTTC
. | TRBJ2-2 | TRBV29-1 | . | CSVGASGELFF | TGCAGCGTGGGAGCGTCCGGGGAGCTGTTTTTT
many | TRBJ2-3 | TRBV29-1 | TRBD2 | CSVGTSGGDTQYF | TGCAGCGTTGGGACTAGCGGGGGAGATACGCAGTATTTT
many | TRBJ1-5 | TRBV6-2/TRBV6-3 | TRBD1 | CASGQGREQPQHF | TGTGCCAGCGGACAGGGACGGGAACAGCCCCAGCATTTT
. | TRBJ2-7 | TRBV24-1 | . | CATSDPTGGDEQYF | TGTGCCACCAGTGACCCTACAGGGGGGGACGAGCAGTACTTC
many | TRBJ2-7 | TRBV7-3 | . | CASSYMRGYEQYF | TGTGCCAGCAGCTATATGAGGGGGTACGAGCAGTACTTC
many | TRBJ2-7 | TRBV10-2 | TRBD2 | CATGSGSSYEQYF | TGCGCCACCGGTAGCGGGAGCTCCTACGAGCAGTACTTC
. | TRBJ1-6 | TRBV7-9 | TRBD1 | CASNLQGSPLHF | TGTGCCAGCAACCTACAGGGGTCACCCCTCCACTTT
many | TRBJ1-2 | TRBV6-1 | TRBD1 | CASRKSGGTNYGYTF | TGTGCCAGCAGGAAATCAGGGGGAACTAACTATGGCTACACCTTC
. | TRBJ1-1 | TRBV4-3 | TRBD1 | CASSQTGGLSTEAFF | TGCGCCAGCAGCCAGACAGGGGGCCTTTCTACTGAAGCTTTCTTT
many | TRBJ2-1 | TRBV5-1 | . | CASSLALVSTNEQFF | TGCGCCAGCAGCTTGGCACTAGTTTCGACCAATGAGCAGTTCTTC
few | TRBJ2-5 | TRBV4-2 | TRBD2 | CASSQTGLAGDYQETQYF | TGTGCCAGCAGCCAAACGGGACTAGCGGGAGACTACCAAGAGACCCAGTACTTC
many | TRBJ1-1 | TRBV2 | TRBD1 | CASSVSRDRGFSNTEAFF | TGTGCCAGCAGCGTAAGCCGGGACAGGGGTTTTTCGAACACTGAAGCTTTCTTT
. | TRBJ2-2 | TRBV6-1 | TRBD2 | CASSFLAGPTGELFF | TGTGCCAGCAGTTTCCTAGCGGGACCCACCGGGGAGCTGTTTTTT
many | TRBJ2-7 | TRBV20-1 | . | CSARTGASYEQYF | TGCAGTGCTAGGACTGGGGCCTCCTACGAGCAGTACTTC
many | TRBJ2-3 | TRBV3-1 | TRBD2 | CASSLSGRLNTQYF | TGTGCCAGCAGCCTCAGCGGGAGGTTGAATACGCAGTATTTT
. | TRBJ1-6 | TRBV5-6 | . | CASSLDTLALHF | TGTGCCAGCAGCTTGGACACTCTGGCCCTCCACTTT
many | TRBJ1-2 | TRBV27 | . | CASSSQPTANYGYTF | TGTGCCAGCAGTTCCCAACCGACAGCTAACTATGGCTACACCTTC
many | TRBJ2-7 | TRBV5-6 | . | CASSFGDSYEQYF | TGTGCCAGCAGCTTCGGGGACTCCTACGAGCAGTACTTC
many | TRBJ2-3 | TRBV3-1 | TRBD2 | CASSQELAGGRMGNTQYF | TGTGCCAGCAGCCAAGAACTAGCGGGAGGCCGGATGGGAAATACGCAGTATTTT
few | TRBJ2-1 | TRBV20-1 | . | CSARTDYEQFF | TGCAGTGCTAGAACGGACTACGAGCAGTTCTTC
. | TRBJ2-4 | TRBV4-1 | TRBD2 | CASSFGLADVAKNIQYF | TGCGCCAGCAGCTTCGGACTAGCGGACGTAGCCAAAAACATTCAGTACTTC
. | TRBJ1-2 | TRBV29-1 | . | CSVENSFNGYTF | TGCAGCGTTGAAAACAGTTTTAACGGCTACACCTTC
many | TRBJ2-5 | TRBV6-1 | TRBD1 | CASSFGQGGWETQYF | TGTGCCAGCAGTTTCGGACAGGGGGGTTGGGAGACCCAGTACTTC
many | TRBJ2-7 | TRBV27 | TRBD1 | CASSLGRDRVVDEQYF | TGTGCCAGCAGTTTAGGTCGGGACAGGGTAGTCGACGAGCAGTACTTC
few | TRBJ1-3 | TRBV10-3 | . | CAIREGQKVPIYF | TGTGCCATCAGGGAAGGACAGAAGGTCCCCATATATTTT
. | TRBJ2-1 | TRBV20-1 | TRBD2 | CSARPRGGRAYNEQFF | TGCAGTGCTAGACCCCGGGGGGGCCGGGCCTACAATGAGCAGTTCTTC
many | TRBJ1-2 | TRBV5-5 | . | CASRSTETYGYTF | TGTGCCAGCAGATCGACGGAGACTTATGGCTACACCTTC
many | TRBJ1-2 | TRBV9 | . | CASSVAAGSGYTF | TGTGCCAGCAGCGTAGCAGCAGGGTCCGGCTACACCTTC
many | TRBJ2-5 | TRBV3-1 | . | CASSPIEARRETQYF | TGTGCCAGCAGCCCTATTGAGGCCCGGAGAGAGACCCAGTACTTC
many | TRBJ1-1 | TRBV6-5 | . | CASSYRDRTEAFF | TGTGCCAGCAGTTACCGGGACCGCACTGAAGCTTTCTTT
many | TRBJ2-3 | TRBV5-1 | . | CASSLSWGESTDTQYF | TGCGCCAGCAGCTTGAGCTGGGGAGAAAGCACAGATACGCAGTATTTT
few | TRBJ2-4 | TRBV2 | . | CASHGTPDKNIQYF | TGTGCCAGCCATGGGACACCCGACAAAAACATTCAGTACTTC
many | TRBJ2-7 | TRBV7-9 | . | CASSSTWGATYEQYF | TGTGCCAGCAGCTCCACTTGGGGGGCTACCTACGAGCAGTACTTC
. | TRBJ2-3 | TRBV28 | . | CASTPWRLAPQEANTQYF | TGTGCCAGCACCCCTTGGAGGCTAGCCCCTCAGGAGGCAAATACGCAGTATTTT
many | TRBJ2-7 | TRBV2 | . | CASKVAGLGYEQYF | TGTGCCAGCAAGGTGGCGGGATTGGGCTACGAGCAGTACTTC
. | TRBJ2-6 | TRBV25-1 | TRBD1 | CASSDPGGDRALSGANVLTF | TGTGCCAGCAGTGACCCTGGAGGTGACAGGGCCCTCTCTGGGGCCAACGTCCTGACTTTC
many | TRBJ2-3 | TRBV24-1 | . | CATSDPGRGLTTDTQYF | TGTGCCACCAGTGATCCGGGGAGGGGGCTTACCACAGATACGCAGTATTTT
many | TRBJ1-5 | TRBV6-1 | TRBD1 | CATRQGDQPQHF | TGTGCCACCAGACAGGGCGATCAGCCCCAGCATTTT
many | TRBJ2-3 | TRBV18 | . | CASSPVGLISTDTQYF | TGTGCCAGCTCACCAGTCGGTCTTATAAGCACAGATACGCAGTATTTT
many | TRBJ2-3 | TRBV3-1 | TRBD1 | CASSQDFRGQGAEDTQYF | TGTGCCAGCAGCCAAGATTTTCGGGGACAGGGGGCGGAAGATACGCAGTATTTT
many | TRBJ1-4 | TRBV5-1 | . | CASSFSPDGTNEKLFF | TGCGCCAGCAGCTTTTCTCCGGACGGAACTAATGAAAAACTGTTTTTT
few | TRBJ2-1 | TRBV15 | TRBD2 | CATSRDWREGEQFF | TGTGCCACCAGCAGAGATTGGCGGGAGGGTGAGCAGTTCTTC
many | TRBJ1-1 | TRBV7-3 | TRBD1 | CASSKQGDKSEAFF | TGTGCCAGCAGCAAACAGGGGGATAAGTCTGAAGCTTTCTTT
many | TRBJ2-3 | TRBV3-1 | . | CASSQDIGVDTQYF | TGTGCCAGCAGCCAAGATATAGGGGTAGATACGCAGTATTTT
. | TRBJ2-7 | TRBV10-2 | TRBD2 | CASSPGTISNSYEQYF | TGCGCCAGCAGTCCCGGGACTATCTCTAATTCCTACGAGCAGTACTTC